Each of the 26 T cell receptor beta chains below was sequenced from the same sample in a study of T-cell reconstitution after alpha-beta-depleted transplantation in children. Library preparation (for TCRbeta) was performed with unique molecular identifiers. Each CDR3 protein is one row after TCRdb ran MiXCR on the PCR reads. Altogether roughly 590,000 distinct CDR3 sequences are present, approximately 15% being singletons, with the ten largest covering approximately 1.1%. Specimen: PBMCs from the stem cell graft donor, collected from the stem cell graft. The origin of the receptors is a human donor who donated a stem cell graft to a child with acute myeloid leukemia.

Ten or more counts support this clonotype. The rearrangement joins TRBV12-3 or TRBV12-4 to TRBJ2-5; 11 bases line up with TRBD2. The CDR3 has 17 amino acids. V was pared by 5 bases and J by 2 bases, with 10 bases of the junction left unmatched. The CDR3 DNA reads TGTGCCAGCAGTCCCACCCCTAGCGGGGGGTTTCAAGAGACCCAGTACTTC. Protein product: CASSPTPSGGFQETQYF.

This chain connects TRBV7-3 to TRBJ2-5, with D tentatively TRBD2 (5 bases). The CDR3 runs to 12 residues. Germline loops: CDR1 SGHTA, CDR2 FQGTGA. Trimming shortened V by 5 bases and J by 10 bases, and 14 bases separated the two germline ends. This CDR3 is CASSLPRGSQYF. In DNA, the CDR3 is TGTGCCAGCAGCCTCCCACGAGGGAGCCAGTACTTC.

This clonotype has a count of ten or more. The J gene is TRBJ2-1, the V gene TRBV7-9; D gene ambiguous. The CDR3 extends over 12 amino acids. V lost 6 bases and J 5 bases, leaving 8 bases between the germline ends. Looked up from germline, CDR1 is SEHNR and CDR2 is FQNEAQ (reference sequence). DNA of the CDR3: TGTGCCAGCAGTTTTCCAGACAATGAGCAGTTCTTC. Protein sequence: CASSFPDNEQFF.

The rearrangement links TRBV18 to TRBJ1-2, with 8 bases fitting TRBD1. Germline CDR1 is KGHSH and CDR2 is LQKENI. The CDR3 is made up of 15 amino acids. The junction had 13 bases not matched to a gene; V was cut back by 3 bases and J by 10 bases. The CDR3 sequence is CASSPTQGAQAYYTF. CDR3 bases: TGTGCCAGCTCACCGACTCAGGGGGCCCAAGCTTACTACACCTTC. The full variable domain, completed using reference TRBV18 and TRBJ1-2, is NAGVMQNPRHLVRRRGQEARLRCSPMKGHSHVYWYRQLPEEGLKFMVYLQKENIIDESGMPKERFSAEFPKEGPSILRIQQVVRGDSAAYFCASSPTQGAQAYYTFGSGTRLTVV.

The chain recombines TRBV6-1 with TRBJ1-5, with D unclear. Germline CDR1 MNHNS, CDR2 SASEGT. V lost 1 base and J lost 7, with 11 bases in between. CDR3 length: 14 amino acids. The CDR3 coding sequence is TGTGCCAGCAGTGAAGGAGTGGTTGGACAGCCCCAGCATTTT. The encoded protein is CASSEGVVGQPQHF.

This clonotype came up a few times. In DNA, the CDR3 is TGCGCCAGCACCCTGGGGGGGAGACAGGGGGCAGATGAGCAGTTCTTC. As protein: CASTLGGRQGADEQFF. The rearrangement joins TRBV5-1 to TRBJ2-1, with 10 bases fitting TRBD1. This CDR3 is built from 16 residues. J lost 8 bases, V lost 6 bases, and 14 bases had no gene match. Germline V gene sequence: CDR1 SGHRS, CDR2 YFSETQ.

The rearrangement uses TRBV20-1 and TRBJ2-1; tentatively, D is TRBD1 or TRBD2 (5 bases each). Germline CDR1 DFQATT, CDR2 SNEGSKA (reference sequence). Trimming stripped 1 base from V and 2 bases from J, with 15 bases between. This CDR3 has 16 amino acids. The CDR3 nucleotides read TGCAGTGCTAGAGCGACCGGCCGGGACCCCTACAATGAGCAGTTCTTC. It translates to CSARATGRDPYNEQFF.

The gene calls are TRBV20-1 and TRBJ2-7; 7 nucleotides match TRBD1. The CDR3 runs 14 residues. V gave up 6 bases and J gave up 2 bases; unmatched junction bases: 10. Germline V gene sequence: CDR1 DFQATT, CDR2 SNEGSKA (reference sequence). The CDR3, as DNA: TGCAGTGCCCACAAGGACAGGAATGCCTACGAGCAGTACTTC. The encoded protein is CSAHKDRNAYEQYF.

The V gene is TRBV11-2, the J gene TRBJ1-1; TRBD1 matches at 9 bases. The CDR3 runs 16 residues. V dropped 5 bases and J dropped 1; count of bases not matched to a gene: 8. Germline CDR1 and CDR2: SGHAT and FQNNGV. CDR3 DNA sequence: TGTGCCAGCAGCCCCTGGACAGGGGAAGGGAACACTGAAGCTTTCTTT. This gives the protein CASSPWTGEGNTEAFF.

This sequence joins TRBV5-6 and TRBJ2-7; D gene uncertain. The CDR3 consists of 15 residues. Germline assignment: CDR1 SGHDT and CDR2 YYEEEE. V was trimmed by 1 base and J by 0 bases, leaving 11 bases between them. The CDR3 loop is CASSLYGSGSYEQYV. Written as DNA, the CDR3 is TGTGCCAGCAGCTTGTATGGGTCAGGCTCCTACGAGCAGTACGTC.

To note about this clonotype: Just one base apart from a much larger clone, this may be a read error. This sequence joins TRBV20-1 and TRBJ2-3; D gene uncertain. The germline CDR1 and CDR2 sequences are DFQATT and SNEGSKA (reference sequence). V was trimmed by 6 bases and J by 0 bases, leaving 25 bases between them. The CDR3 spans 18 residues. CDR3 bases: TGCAGTGCCCTCGGCCGGGTGGGCCTCTTGTCTAGCACAGATACGCAGTATTTT. It yields the protein CSALGRVGLLSSTDTQYF.

This clonotype was seen more than once but under ten times. The chain joins TRBV7-2 to TRBJ1-6; D might be TRBD1 (5 bases). This CDR3 has 12 amino acids. The germline V gene encodes CDR1 SGHTA and CDR2 FQGNSA. V lost 8 bases and J 8 bases, leaving 10 bases between the germline ends. In DNA form, the CDR3 reads TGTGCCAGCTCCCAGGGATATTCACCCCTCCACTTT. Encoded protein: CASSQGYSPLHF.

This clonotype was detected ten times or more. The chain couples TRBV29-1 to TRBJ1-4; weak D call: TRBD1 (5 bases). This CDR3 spans 12 amino acids. Germline CDR1 SQVTM, CDR2 ANQGSEA. Trimming shortened V by 3 bases and J by 7 bases, and 9 bases separated the two germline ends. CDR3 coding DNA: TGCAGCGTTGATTCAGGGAGTGAAAAACTGTTTTTT. This encodes CSVDSGSEKLFF.

This clonotype was recorded at least ten times. The chain employs TRBV29-1 and TRBJ2-7; tentatively, D is TRBD1 (5 bases). Per the germline V gene, CDR1 is SQVTM and CDR2 is ANQGSEA. V dropped 6 bases and J dropped 3 bases, with 12 bases sitting between them. The CDR3 has 12 amino acids. The CDR3 loop reads CSVQGSYYEQYF. In DNA, the CDR3 is TGCAGCGTCCAGGGCTCCTACTACGAGCAGTACTTC.

Many counts were recorded for this clonotype. The chain recombines TRBV20-1 with TRBJ2-7; D gene uncertain. Trimming stripped 1 base from V and 4 bases from J, with 5 bases between. There are 11 residues in the CDR3. Germline V gene lookup returns CDR1 DFQATT and CDR2 SNEGSKA (reference sequence). The CDR3, as DNA: TGCAGTGCTAGAGGGGGATACGAGCAGTACTTC. Protein product: CSARGGYEQYF.

This clonotype came up many times. This rearrangement joins TRBV25-1 to TRBJ1-2; weak D call: TRBD1 (6 bases). Germline CDR1 is MGHDK and CDR2 is SYGVNS. The CDR3 extends over 13 amino acids. Deletions cut 2 bases from V and 4 bases from J, with 8 bases between. The CDR3 DNA reads TGTGCCAGCAGTGAAGACAGGCCCTATGGCTACACCTTC. It specifies CASSEDRPYGYTF.

This clonotype was counted at least ten times. This chain joins TRBV15 and TRBJ2-5, with 8 bases fitting TRBD1. Germline V lookup: CDR1 LNHNV, CDR2 YYDKDF (reference sequence). The J segment lost 5 bases and the V segment lost 7 bases, leaving 6 bases of the junction unmatched. The CDR3 covers 13 residues. As DNA, the CDR3 is TGTGCCACCAAGTGGACAGGGACGGAGACCCAGTACTTC. It codes for CATKWTGTETQYF. The variable domain in full, with the rest retrieved from reference TRBV15 and TRBJ2-5, is DAMVIQNPRYQVTQFGKPVTLSCSQTLNHNVMYWYQQKSSQAPKLLFHYYDKDFNNEADTPDNFQSRRPNTSFCFLDIRSPGLGDTAMYLCATKWTGTETQYFGPGTRLLVL.

A few counts support this clonotype. This chain connects TRBV15 to TRBJ2-5; D is unresolved. Germline lookup yields CDR1 LNHNV and CDR2 YYDKDF (reference sequence). The germline V and J ends were trimmed by 0 bases and 11 bases, with 10 bases remaining between them. There are 12 residues in the CDR3. CDR3 in DNA: TGTGCCACCAGCAGAGATCTGGCTAGACAGTACTTC. Translating gives CATSRDLARQYF.

Only a few counts were recorded for this clonotype. As DNA, the CDR3 is TGCAGTGCTAGAGATGTGAGGGAGCCCGGGGAGCTGTTTTTT. Protein sequence: CSARDVREPGELFF. The chain has TRBV20-1 and TRBJ2-2; D perhaps matches TRBD2 (5 bases). Germline-derived CDR1 and CDR2 are DFQATT and SNEGSKA (reference sequence). This CDR3 contains 14 residues. Trimming shortened V by 0 bases and J by 6 bases, and 11 bases separated the two germline ends.

This clonotype was seen ten or more times. The V and J genes are TRBV29-1 and TRBJ1-6; 9 bases fit TRBD1. The V gene's germline CDR1 is SQVTM and CDR2 ANQGSEA. After removal of 3 bases from V and 8 bases from J, the junction contained 8 bases not matched to a gene. This CDR3 has 15 amino acids. CDR3 protein: CSVDLDRGVDSPLHF. DNA of the CDR3: TGCAGCGTTGACCTGGACAGGGGAGTTGATTCACCCCTCCACTTT. The complete variable domain, with remaining parts taken from reference TRBV29-1 and TRBJ1-6, reads SAVISQKPSRDICQRGTSLTIQCQVDSQVTMMFWYRQQPGQSLTLIATANQGSEATYESGFVIDKFPISRPNLTFSTLTVSNMSPEDSSIYLCSVDLDRGVDSPLHFGNGTRLTVT.

This rearrangement joins TRBV5-3 to TRBJ1-1, with D perhaps matching TRBD1 (6 bases). TRBV5-3 is flagged as an ORF with uncertain function. Trimming stripped 2 bases from V and 3 bases from J, with 14 bases between. The CDR3 extends over 15 amino acids. The CDR3 loop reads CARSLKAGQHTEAFF. The CDR3 nucleotides read TGTGCCAGAAGCTTAAAAGCAGGACAGCACACTGAAGCTTTCTTT.

This clonotype appeared many times. The chain couples TRBV20-1 to TRBJ1-2; no reliable D call. This CDR3 contains 14 residues. V lost 4 bases to trimming and J lost 4 bases, with 16 bases between them. Germline lookup yields CDR1 DFQATT and CDR2 SNEGSKA (reference sequence). The DNA of the CDR3 is TGCAGTGCTACCCGGGAAGAGGGATCCTATGGCTACACCTTC. This gives the protein CSATREEGSYGYTF.

This clonotype has a handful of counts. The J gene is TRBJ2-1, the V gene TRBV15, with TRBD2 identical over 10 bases. Germline CDR1 is LNHNV and CDR2 is YYDKDF (reference sequence). J lost 4 bases, V lost 0 bases, and 3 bases had no gene match. The CDR3 length is 16 residues. CDR3 in DNA: TGTGCCACCAGCAGAGACCCACTAGCGGGGTACAATGAGCAGTTCTTC. Protein product: CATSRDPLAGYNEQFF.

This clonotype was detected ten times or more. The gene calls are TRBV7-2 and TRBJ1-6; 10 nucleotides line up with TRBD1. The CDR3 is 16 amino acids. CDR1 is SGHTA, CDR2 FQGNSA, per germline. V shed 0 bases, J shed 9 bases, and the junction held 5 bases outside the gene matches. The CDR3: CASSLAGDRGGSPLHF. As DNA, the CDR3 is TGTGCCAGCAGCTTAGCTGGGGACAGGGGCGGTTCACCCCTCCACTTT.

This clonotype was recorded at least ten times. V is TRBV5-6 and J is TRBJ2-1; 9 positions match TRBD1. The V and J ends lost 4 bases and 4 bases, in that order; junction bases with no gene match: 3. The CDR3 length is 14 residues. Germline V gene sequence: CDR1 SGHDT, CDR2 YYEEEE. As DNA, the CDR3 is TGTGCCAGCAGCATCGGGACAGGGTACAATGAGCAGTTCTTC. As protein: CASSIGTGYNEQFF. The whole variable domain, remainder taken from reference TRBV5-6 and TRBJ2-1, is DAGVTQSPTHLIKTRGQQVTLRCSPKSGHDTVSWYQQALGQGPQFIFQYYEEEERQRGNFPDRFSGHQFPNYSSELNVNALLLGDSALYLCASSIGTGYNEQFFGPGTRLTVL.

The CDR3 DNA follows: TGTGCCAGCAGTTATGGGGTCCGGGGTGACACTGAAGCTTTCTTT. Translating it yields CASSYGVRGDTEAFF. This sequence joins TRBV6-5 and TRBJ1-1; D unresolved. This CDR3 region has 15 residues. Germline V gene data show CDR1 as MNHEY and CDR2 as SVGAGI. Trimming took off 3 bases at V and 3 bases at J, with 14 bases between the two ends.